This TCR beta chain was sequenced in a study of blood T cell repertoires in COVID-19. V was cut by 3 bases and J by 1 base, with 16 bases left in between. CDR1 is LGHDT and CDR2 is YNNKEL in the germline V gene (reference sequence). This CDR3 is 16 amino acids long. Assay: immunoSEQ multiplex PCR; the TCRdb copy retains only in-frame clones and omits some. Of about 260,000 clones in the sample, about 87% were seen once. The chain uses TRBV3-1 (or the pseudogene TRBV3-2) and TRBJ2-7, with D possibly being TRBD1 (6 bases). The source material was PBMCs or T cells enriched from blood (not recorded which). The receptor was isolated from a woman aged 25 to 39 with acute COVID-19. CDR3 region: CASSQGAGLWSYEQYF. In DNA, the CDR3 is TGTGCCAGCAGCCAGGGGGCAGGGTTGTGGTCCTACGAGCAGTACTTC.